This T cell receptor beta chain derives from a study of blood T cell repertoires in COVID-19. For the study at large: The cDNA or gDNA used as material had been derived from T cells, B-cell-depleted T cells, or PBMCs.

Germline V gene data show CDR1 as MNHEY and CDR2 as SVGAGI. The length of the CDR3 is 16 residues. V shed 4 bases and J 8 bases; nucleotides not matched to a gene: 16. Assay: immunoSEQ multiplex PCR; the TCRdb copy retains only in-frame clones and omits some. The sample records fewer than 75,000 clones, 85% to 90% being singletons. The chain employs TRBV6-5 and TRBJ1-2; 7 bases match TRBD1. The sample comprised peripheral blood. The source is a man in his 60s with acute or convalescent COVID-19. The CDR3 DNA follows: TGTGCCAGCAGTTCGACAGGGAGGTTGCTCCCGAGGGGCTACACCTTC. It yields the protein CASSSTGRLLPRGYTF.